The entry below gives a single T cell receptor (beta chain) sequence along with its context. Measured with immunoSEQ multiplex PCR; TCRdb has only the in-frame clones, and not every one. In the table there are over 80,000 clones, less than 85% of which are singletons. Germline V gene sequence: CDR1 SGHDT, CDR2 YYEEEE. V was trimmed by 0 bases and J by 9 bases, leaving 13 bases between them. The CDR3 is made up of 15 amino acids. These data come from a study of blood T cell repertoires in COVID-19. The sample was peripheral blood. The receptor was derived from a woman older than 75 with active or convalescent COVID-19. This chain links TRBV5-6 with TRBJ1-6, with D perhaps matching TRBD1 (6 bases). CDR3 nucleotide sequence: TGTGCCAGCAGCTTGGGGGGGCAGGGATTTTCACCCCTCCACTTT. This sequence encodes CASSLGGQGFSPLHF.